Following are 31 T cell receptor beta chains from one sample sequenced in a study of OX40 agonist ivuxolimab in advanced cancers. The method was immunoSEQ multiplex PCR; TCRdb's version includes in-frame clones alone and lacks a portion of them. The sample holds tens of thousands of clones; roughly 80% are singletons and the top ten take roughly 4.5%. The input for sequencing was CD4+ or CD8+ T cells sorted from blood, taken in a trial of the OX40 agonist ivuxolimab. These receptors all come from an adult with an advanced solid tumor such as melanoma, head and neck, liver or kidney cancer.

The chain is built from TRBV6-5 and TRBJ2-2; tentatively, D is TRBD1 or TRBD2 (5 bases each). In germline, CDR1 is MNHEY, CDR2 SVGAGI. V was clipped by 5 bases and J by 6 bases, with 16 bases between them. CDR3 length equals 15 residues. The CDR3 spells CASSRGPKPSGELFF. In nucleotides, the CDR3 is TGTGCCAGCAGTAGGGGACCGAAGCCGTCCGGGGAGCTGTTTTTT.

The chain combines TRBV11-2 with TRBJ2-1; no clear D. V dropped 0 bases and J dropped 10 bases, with 10 bases sitting between them. Germline V gene lookup returns CDR1 SGHAT and CDR2 FQNNGV. CDR3 length: 13 amino acids. CDR3 sequence reads: CASSLDLRKEQFF. CDR3 DNA sequence: TGTGCCAGCAGCTTAGATCTACGGAAAGAGCAGTTCTTC.

The chain is built from TRBV10-2 and TRBJ1-1, with 10 bases identical to TRBD1. In germline, CDR1 is WSHSY, CDR2 SAAADI. The length of the CDR3 is 13 residues. Germline trimming cut 4 bases from V and 4 bases from J; bases unmatched to any gene: 0. This chain's CDR3 is CASSGQGATEAFF. In nucleotides, the CDR3 is TGCGCCAGCAGTGGACAGGGGGCCACTGAAGCTTTCTTT.

In DNA form, the CDR3 reads TGTGCCAGCTCACCGGGACAGGGCGGGGGCGGCAATCAGCCCCAGCATTTT. Its protein is CASSPGQGGGGNQPQHF. This rearrangement joins TRBV18 to TRBJ1-5; 9 nucleotides align to TRBD1. This CDR3 contains 17 residues. V was pared by 3 bases and J by 2 bases, with 8 bases of the junction left unmatched. From germline, CDR1 is KGHSH and CDR2 LQKENI. The full variable domain, completed using reference TRBV18 and TRBJ1-5, is NAGVMQNPRHLVRRRGQEARLRCSPMKGHSHVYWYRQLPEEGLKFMVYLQKENIIDESGMPKERFSAEFPKEGPSILRIQQVVRGDSAAYFCASSPGQGGGGNQPQHFGDGTRLSIL.

This rearrangement joins TRBV9 to TRBJ2-7; no reliable D call. V gave up 3 bases and J gave up 5 bases, with 15 bases separating them. CDR3 length: 14 residues. Looked up from germline, CDR1 is SGDLS and CDR2 is YYNGEE. DNA for the CDR3: TGTGCCAGCAGCGCATTCGGGCAGTCCCACGAGCAGTACTTC. It specifies CASSAFGQSHEQYF.

The V and J genes are TRBV18 and TRBJ2-4; 9 bases align to TRBD1. This CDR3 spans 16 amino acids. CDR1 and CDR2 (germline): KGHSH, LQKENI. Germline trimming cut 3 bases from V and 1 base from J; bases unmatched to any gene: 4. The CDR3 protein is CASSPSGTGAKNIQYF. The CDR3 DNA is TGTGCCAGCTCACCTTCCGGGACAGGGGCCAAAAACATTCAGTACTTC.

This chain links TRBV6-5 with TRBJ1-4; D remains unclear. CDR3 size: 14 residues. In germline, CDR1 is MNHEY, CDR2 SVGAGI. Trimming cost V 0 bases and J 4 bases, with 6 bases left between them. CDR3 DNA sequence: TGTGCCAGCAGTTACTCTCGCATTAATGAAAAACTGTTTTTT. Amino acid sequence: CASSYSRINEKLFF.

The chain employs TRBV5-1 and TRBJ2-3; the D gene is possibly TRBD2 (7 bases). CDR1 is SGHRS and CDR2 is YFSETQ in the germline V gene. V was trimmed by 0 bases and J by 5 bases, leaving 13 bases between them. This CDR3 has 15 amino acids. CDR3 amino acids: CASSLAGGLGDTQYF. DNA for the CDR3: TGCGCCAGCAGCTTGGCCGGGGGGCTTGGAGATACGCAGTATTTT.

In this sample, this clone turned up once. The chain recombines TRBV29-1 with TRBJ1-1, with D perhaps TRBD1 (5 bases). Germline-derived CDR1 and CDR2 are SQVTM and ANQGSEA. Trimming stripped 6 bases from V and 5 bases from J, with 13 bases between. The CDR3 sequence is 12 residues long. The CDR3 DNA is TGCAGCGTGGCCCTGGGGGAAACTGAAGCTTTCTTT. This sequence encodes CSVALGETEAFF.

V usage is TRBV11-1 and J usage is TRBJ2-6, with D hard to call. This CDR3 has 17 residues. V dropped 4 bases and J dropped 0 bases, with 13 bases sitting between them. CDR1 and CDR2 from the germline V gene are SGHAT and FQDESV (reference sequence). CDR3 coding DNA: TGTGCCAGCAGCTCGACAAGGGTACGCTCTGGGGCCAACGTCCTGACTTTC. It yields the protein CASSSTRVRSGANVLTF.

The rearrangement links TRBV5-1 to TRBJ1-1; TRBD1 might be the D (5 bases). Per the germline V gene, CDR1 is SGHRS and CDR2 is YFSETQ. This CDR3 is 12 amino acids long. With 0 bases removed from V and 7 bases from J, the gap between germline ends came to 7 bases. The CDR3, as DNA: TGCGCCAGCAGCTTGGGGGGGTTTGAAGCTTTCTTT. Its protein is CASSLGGFEAFF. Variable domain in full (rest from reference TRBV5-1 and TRBJ1-1): KAGVTQTPRYLIKTRGQQVTLSCSPISGHRSVSWYQQTPGQGLQFLFEYFSETQRNKGNFPGRFSGRQFSNSRSEMNVSTLELGDSALYLCASSLGGFEAFFGQGTRLTVV.

The V and J genes are TRBV19 and TRBJ2-3, with D perhaps TRBD1 (6 bases). CDR1 is LNHDA and CDR2 is SQIVND in the germline V gene (reference sequence). The CDR3 is made up of 13 amino acids. Trimming removed 6 bases from V and 4 bases from J, with 11 bases in between. CDR3 residues: CASRGGFADTQYF. The CDR3 region has the DNA TGTGCCAGTAGAGGGGGTTTCGCAGATACGCAGTATTTT.

This chain joins TRBV6-5 and TRBJ2-7; a weak D match, TRBD1 (5 bases). This CDR3 has 13 amino acids. Germline loops: CDR1 MNHEY, CDR2 SVGAGI. The V gene lost 6 bases and the J gene lost 0 bases, with 9 bases spanning the gap. The CDR3 nucleotides are TGTGCCAGCAGCCAGGGTCTCTCCTACGAGCAGTACTTC. This codes for CASSQGLSYEQYF.

This chain connects TRBV6-5 to TRBJ1-4; a weak D match, TRBD1 (6 bases). The germline V and J ends were trimmed by 6 bases and 0 bases, with 11 bases remaining between them. The CDR3 length is 15 residues. Germline CDR1 and CDR2: MNHEY and SVGAGI. CDR3 residues: CASSLGGTTNEKLFF. In DNA form, the CDR3 reads TGTGCCAGCAGCTTAGGGGGGACAACTAATGAAAAACTGTTTTTT.

The chain recombines TRBV28 with TRBJ1-1; possible D gene TRBD1, 5 bases. Germline V lookup: CDR1 MDHEN, CDR2 SYDVKM. Trimming took off 6 bases at V and 2 bases at J, with 10 bases between the two ends. The CDR3 runs 13 residues. CDR3 amino acids: CASRQGKNTEAFF. DNA of the CDR3: TGTGCCAGCAGGCAGGGTAAAAACACTGAAGCTTTCTTT.

The chain combines TRBV13 with TRBJ2-3; D gene ambiguous. Germline-derived CDR1 and CDR2 are PRHDT and FYEKMQ (reference sequence). V dropped 2 bases and J dropped 8 bases, with 8 bases sitting between them. CDR3 length equals 12 residues. This CDR3 is CASSLSGVTQYF. DNA of the CDR3: TGTGCCAGCAGCTTATCCGGCGTTACGCAGTATTTT.

The rearrangement joins TRBV18 to TRBJ1-1; D is perhaps TRBD1 (5 bases). Germline V gene lookup returns CDR1 KGHSH and CDR2 LQKENI. V gave up 2 bases and J gave up 0 bases, with 13 bases separating them. The CDR3 totals 16 residues. The CDR3 nucleotides are TGTGCCAGCTCACCAAGGTCGGGGGACCTGAACACTGAAGCTTTCTTT. Translating it yields CASSPRSGDLNTEAFF.

V gene TRBV7-2 combines with J gene TRBJ1-2; D perhaps matches TRBD1 (5 bases). Germline loops: CDR1 SGHTA, CDR2 FQGNSA. CDR3 length equals 14 residues. Trimming cost V 11 bases and J 7 bases, with 23 bases left between them. The CDR3 here is CAGGGEGAASGYTF. In DNA form, the CDR3 reads TGTGCCGGAGGAGGGGAGGGCGCGGCGAGTGGCTACACCTTC.

The chain uses TRBV7-2 and TRBJ2-2, with a weak D call TRBD2 (5 bases). The CDR3 loop spans 16 amino acids. V was cut by 7 bases and J by 5 bases, with 20 bases left in between. Germline values: CDR1 SGHTA, CDR2 FQGNSA. CDR3 residues: CASTPKSRGLTGELFF. The DNA of the CDR3 is TGTGCCAGCACCCCCAAGTCCCGGGGTTTAACCGGGGAGCTGTTTTTT.

The chain employs TRBV11-2 and TRBJ1-1, with D perhaps TRBD1 (6 bases). Germline-derived CDR1 and CDR2 are SGHAT and FQNNGV. Trimming stripped 5 bases from V and 5 bases from J, with 15 bases between. The CDR3 is made up of 14 amino acids. CDR3 amino acids: CASSIQDSRTEAFF. The CDR3 nucleotides are TGTGCCAGCAGCATACAGGACAGTAGGACTGAAGCTTTCTTT.

The genes are TRBV2 and TRBJ2-3; possibly TRBD1 for D (6 bases). This CDR3 spans 19 amino acids. Germline V gives CDR1 SNHLY, CDR2 FYNNEI. V lost 6 bases to trimming and J lost 3 bases, with 28 bases between them. CDR3 loop: CASRPGFTGKLGGTDTQYF. In nucleotides, the CDR3 is TGTGCCAGCAGACCAGGTTTTACAGGGAAATTAGGGGGTACAGATACGCAGTATTTT.

The rearrangement joins TRBV5-6 to TRBJ1-4, with TRBD1 matching over 7 bases. The V gene's germline CDR1 is SGHDT and CDR2 YYEEEE. Germline trimming cut 4 bases from V and 3 bases from J; bases unmatched to any gene: 6. The CDR3 covers 15 residues. CDR3 sequence (DNA): TGTGCCAGCAGCACCGCGACAGGGCCTAATGAAAAACTGTTTTTT. Translated: CASSTATGPNEKLFF.

The rearrangement uses TRBV7-6 and TRBJ1-5; D is ambiguous. Per the germline V gene, CDR1 is SGHVS and CDR2 is FNYEAQ. This CDR3 is 13 amino acids long. The V end lost 1 base, the J end lost 5 bases, and 6 bases lay between the germline ends. The CDR3, as DNA: TGTGCCAGCAGCTTAGAGGAGTATCAGCCCCAGCATTTT. This translates into CASSLEEYQPQHF.

The rearrangement links TRBV6-5 to TRBJ1-1, with 7 bases matching TRBD1. V was pared by 2 bases and J by 5 bases, with 5 bases of the junction left unmatched. The CDR3 contains 14 residues. Germline V gene data show CDR1 as MNHEY and CDR2 as SVGAGI. The CDR3 sequence is CASSYDREGTEAFF. The CDR3 DNA is TGTGCCAGCAGTTACGACAGGGAGGGGACTGAAGCTTTCTTT.

J is TRBJ2-1 and V is TRBV18, with unresolved D. V lost 1 base and J lost 7, with 17 bases in between. Per germline, CDR1 KGHSH and CDR2 LQKENI. This CDR3 is 16 amino acids long. The CDR3 is CASSPQNSFSGNEQFF. The CDR3 region has the DNA TGTGCCAGCTCACCACAGAACTCCTTCTCTGGGAATGAGCAGTTCTTC.

The rearrangement links TRBV7-6 to TRBJ2-5, with D possibly being TRBD2 (7 bases). The closer fit of TRBJ2-7 to the DNA end suggests the J call may be wrong. The germline CDR1 and CDR2 sequences are SGHVS and FNYEAQ. The CDR3 consists of 17 residues. CDR3 nucleotide sequence: TGTGCCAGCAGCCGGGGGGCGGCGGGAGACCCGAACCGCGAGCAGTACTTC. It is translated as CASSRGAAGDPNREQYF.

This clone was counted a few times. J is TRBJ1-6 and V is TRBV19; D gene ambiguous. The length of the CDR3 is 13 residues. The germline V gene encodes CDR1 LNHDA and CDR2 SQIVND (reference sequence). Trimming cost V 0 bases and J 10 bases, with 7 bases left between them. The CDR3 nucleotides are TGTGCCAGTAGTATAGACGGGGAATCACCCCTCCACTTT. The encoded protein is CASSIDGESPLHF.

The V call is TRBV5-1, the J call TRBJ1-1, with no clear D. CDR1 SGHRS and CDR2 YFSETQ come from the germline V gene. The CDR3 spans 13 residues. The V end was cut by 3 bases, the J end by 7 bases, with 13 bases between. The CDR3 DNA sequence: TGCGCCAGCAGCTCCCGGACGCCCCTTGAAGCTTTCTTT. As protein: CASSSRTPLEAFF.

The chain is built from TRBV4-1 and TRBJ1-1, with D possibly matching TRBD1 (5 bases). The CDR3 sequence is 17 residues long. Trimming stripped 1 base from V and 2 bases from J, with 17 bases between. The V gene's germline CDR1 is MGHRA and CDR2 YSYEKL. Here the CDR3 DNA reads TGCGCCAGCAGCCAAGGTTATGGGGGGTCCGGTAACACTGAAGCTTTCTTT. Translated, it gives CASSQGYGGSGNTEAFF.

The J gene is TRBJ2-2, the V gene TRBV2; TRBD2 is a possible D gene (5 bases). This CDR3 is built from 17 residues. With 4 bases removed from V and 7 bases from J, the gap between germline ends came to 22 bases. The germline CDR1 and CDR2 sequences are SNHLY and FYNNEI. This chain's CDR3 is CASSVYHKLRVGGELFF. The CDR3 coding sequence is TGTGCCAGCAGTGTTTATCATAAATTGAGGGTCGGCGGGGAGCTGTTTTTT.

This clone was seen at least ten times. CDR3: CASSQYDKAEQYF. CDR3 in DNA: TGTGCCAGCAGCCAGTATGATAAAGCCGAGCAGTACTTC. The chain couples TRBV27 to TRBJ2-7; D ambiguous. This CDR3 comprises 13 residues. Germline V gives CDR1 MNHEY, CDR2 SMNVEV (reference sequence). V was clipped by 6 bases and J by 6 bases, with 15 bases between them.